The rows below give T cell receptor beta chains drawn from one sample of a study of cytomegalovirus exposure and HLA in healthy donors. TCRdb keeps only in-frame clones here, not all; method: immunoSEQ multiplex PCR. Seen here are nearly 110,000 clones, around 77% observed once, and the top ten hold less than 2.5%. What was sequenced was PBMCs. The receptors come from a man aged 18 to 29 in good health and CMV-seronegative. CDR3s include the opening cysteine and the closing phenylalanine or tryptophan. Fields, in order: V gene, D gene, J gene, clone size, CDR3 protein, CDR3 DNA. A D gene is named only where the DNA matches it firmly. Clone size, where shown, is once, few, many, or a class for clones that have expanded.

v_call: TRBV7-2
d_call: .
j_call: TRBJ1-5
clone_size: .
cdr3_aa: CASSLAFYQPQHF
cdr3_nt: TGTGCCAGCAGCTTGGCCTTCTATCAGCCCCAGCATTTT

v_call: TRBV7-9
d_call: .
j_call: TRBJ1-5
clone_size: .
cdr3_aa: CASSSVPDQPQHF
cdr3_nt: TGTGCCAGCAGCTCAGTACCCGATCAGCCCCAGCATTTT

v_call: TRBV27
d_call: .
j_call: TRBJ1-3
clone_size: .
cdr3_aa: CASWSAGASGNTIYF
cdr3_nt: TGTGCCAGCTGGAGTGCGGGGGCGTCTGGAAACACCATATATTTT

v_call: TRBV28
d_call: .
j_call: TRBJ2-7
clone_size: few
cdr3_aa: CASSLLAGDEQYF
cdr3_nt: TGTGCCAGCAGTTTATTGGCAGGGGACGAGCAGTACTTC

v_call: TRBV15
d_call: TRBD1
j_call: TRBJ2-3
clone_size: .
cdr3_aa: CATSSPGQGGTQYF
cdr3_nt: TGTGCCACCAGCAGTCCCGGACAGGGCGGGACGCAGTATTTT

v_call: TRBV5-1
d_call: TRBD1
j_call: TRBJ2-1
clone_size: .
cdr3_aa: CASSRNWDRSYNEQFF
cdr3_nt: TGCGCCAGCAGCCGAAACTGGGACAGATCCTACAATGAGCAGTTCTTC

v_call: TRBV5-1
d_call: .
j_call: TRBJ2-7
clone_size: .
cdr3_aa: CASSFSVAYEQYF
cdr3_nt: TGCGCCAGCAGCTTTTCCGTCGCCTACGAGCAGTACTTC

v_call: TRBV25-1
d_call: .
j_call: TRBJ2-5
clone_size: .
cdr3_aa: CASRGDGGATQYF
cdr3_nt: TGTGCCAGCAGGGGGGATGGCGGGGCGACCCAGTACTTC

v_call: TRBV5-6
d_call: .
j_call: TRBJ1-3
clone_size: few
cdr3_aa: CASSLRALSRNTIYF
cdr3_nt: TGTGCCAGCAGCTTGAGAGCACTTAGTAGAAACACCATATATTTT

v_call: TRBV7-2
d_call: .
j_call: TRBJ2-7
clone_size: .
cdr3_aa: CASSRNVREQYF
cdr3_nt: TGTGCCAGCAGCCGCAACGTGCGCGAGCAGTACTTC

v_call: TRBV25-1
d_call: .
j_call: TRBJ2-3
clone_size: .
cdr3_aa: CASGDESTDTQYF
cdr3_nt: TGTGCCAGCGGAGACGAAAGCACAGATACGCAGTATTTT

v_call: TRBV5-4
d_call: .
j_call: TRBJ1-5
clone_size: .
cdr3_aa: CASSPQPGGDQPQHF
cdr3_nt: TGTGCCAGCAGCCCTCAGCCTGGGGGGGATCAGCCCCAGCATTTT

v_call: TRBV7-2
d_call: .
j_call: TRBJ1-2
clone_size: .
cdr3_aa: CASSLEFQVGGYGYTF
cdr3_nt: TGTGCCAGCAGCTTAGAATTCCAGGTCGGAGGGTATGGCTACACCTTC

v_call: TRBV28
d_call: .
j_call: TRBJ1-3
clone_size: .
cdr3_aa: CASSLLFGNSGNTIYF
cdr3_nt: TGTGCCAGCAGTCTCCTCTTCGGTAACTCTGGAAACACCATATATTTT

v_call: TRBV15
d_call: TRBD1
j_call: TRBJ2-7
clone_size: .
cdr3_aa: CATSRVDRTSYEQYF
cdr3_nt: TGTGCCACCAGCAGAGTGGACAGGACTTCCTACGAGCAGTACTTC

v_call: TRBV19
d_call: .
j_call: TRBJ1-6
clone_size: .
cdr3_aa: CASRQGSINSPLHF
cdr3_nt: TGTGCCAGTAGGCAGGGGTCGATTAATTCACCCCTCCACTTT

v_call: TRBV4-3
d_call: .
j_call: TRBJ1-2
clone_size: few
cdr3_aa: CASSQEGRIGYTF
cdr3_nt: TGCGCCAGCAGCCAAGAGGGGAGGATTGGCTACACCTTC

v_call: TRBV7-8
d_call: TRBD1
j_call: TRBJ2-7
clone_size: .
cdr3_aa: CASSSYRQGREQYF
cdr3_nt: TGTGCCAGCAGCTCGTACCGACAGGGGAGAGAGCAGTACTTC

v_call: TRBV25-1
d_call: TRBD2
j_call: TRBJ2-7
clone_size: .
cdr3_aa: CASSEWGGDQGAYEQYF
cdr3_nt: TGTGCCAGCAGTGAATGGGGGGGGGACCAAGGCGCCTACGAGCAGTACTTC

v_call: TRBV7-8
d_call: .
j_call: TRBJ1-5
clone_size: .
cdr3_aa: CASSLIQQPQHF
cdr3_nt: TGTGCCAGCAGCTTAATACAGCAGCCCCAGCATTTT

v_call: TRBV4-1
d_call: TRBD2
j_call: TRBJ2-1
clone_size: .
cdr3_aa: CASSQVMAGGDEQFF
cdr3_nt: TGCGCCAGCAGCCAAGTTATGGCGGGGGGAGATGAGCAGTTCTTC

v_call: TRBV4-3
d_call: TRBD2
j_call: TRBJ2-7
clone_size: .
cdr3_aa: CASSQDPGGALTYEQYF
cdr3_nt: TGCGCCAGCAGCCAAGACCCCGGGGGGGCGCTTACCTACGAGCAGTACTTC

v_call: TRBV5-1
d_call: .
j_call: TRBJ2-7
clone_size: .
cdr3_aa: CASSPGGMSYEQYF
cdr3_nt: TGCGCCAGCAGCCCGGGGGGCATGTCCTACGAGCAGTACTTC

v_call: TRBV6-4
d_call: .
j_call: TRBJ1-1
clone_size: .
cdr3_aa: CASSALRENTEAFF
cdr3_nt: TGTGCCAGCAGTGCCCTCAGGGAGAACACTGAAGCTTTCTTT